One T cell receptor beta chain is described in this entry. Its recognized antigen is unknown. The data stem from a study of cytomegalovirus exposure and HLA in healthy donors (dated by TCRdb to about 2017). In terms of the full investigation: An earlier analysis of more than 550 of the donors reported roughly 300 Gb of sequence data and 100 million to 120 million unique TCR beta sequences obtained from about 179 million T cells. Approximately 300 gigabases of sequencing data and about 92 million unique TCR sequences made up an early release that covered around 640 HLA-typed donors. About five DR-DQ haplotypes were treated as single units for association and clustering because of strong linkage in the cohort. Among the roughly 400 genotyped donors, around 79% belonged to the genetic ancestry cluster associated with self-reported Caucasian donors. A separate validation cohort of 100 to 150 different subjects was used in addition to the roughly 700-subject first cohort. Genome-wide SNP genotypes for about 65% of the roughly 670 donors were used in a later genetic analysis, which treated that subset as a discovery cohort. Typing coverage differed by locus: A, B, C, DRB1 and DQB1 were typed in about 620-630 donors, DQA1 in 522, DPA1 in 600 to 610, and DPB1 in just under 490. The study profiled the T cell repertoires of approximately 700 subjects by immunosequencing and related them to cytomegalovirus serostatus. The study aimed to test whether signatures of past pathogen exposure could be identified by cataloging public T cell receptors. Rather than drawing on any new phenotypic data, the later analysis identified candidate immune exposures from TCR beta sequences and the way those sequences occurred across donors. Donor age, sex, ethnicity and CMV serostatus were collected together with the repertoire data. Every repertoire in the discovery cohort had been generated on one and the same sequencing platform. An earlier analysis of approximately 630 of the donors applied high-throughput TCR beta sequencing to assess whether each TCR beta V gene segment acted as functional or pseudogenic. Class I and class II HLA loci were covered by the typing at four-digit resolution. In a later analysis, previously published TCR beta repertoires from 600 to 850 donors were re-analyzed and high-resolution HLA genotyping was added so that TCR occurrence patterns could be studied. The study combined high-throughput TCR immunosequencing, statistical association of individual TCRs with disease status, and machine learning to predict cytomegalovirus infection status. Across some 400 genotyped donors of the cohort, an average of about 250,000 unique TCR beta nucleotide sequences per donor were sequenced, and 15% to 20% of those sequences were non-productive.

The paper's findings and limits, for the study overall: At a false discovery rate of 0.05, a later analysis linked 15,000 to 20,000 TCR beta sequences to specific HLA alleles. The study listed 150 to 200 TCR beta chains as associated with cytomegalovirus. The cohort was sequenced for TCR beta chains only, and without alpha or paired-chain data the features that could be detected were limited. HLA typing was unavailable for some donors at each locus, so association tests used only the typed subset. Immune exposure information for the cohort was limited to CMV serostatus. The authors suggested that the approach could potentially be extended to other disease states and immunological phenotypes. A further reported finding was that TCR beta sequences accurately predicted the HLA-A and HLA-B alleles for most subjects in the first cohort. The presence/absence analyses assumed that sequencing depth was roughly uniform across donors, and that assumption may not be true. Three of the identified cytomegalovirus-associated TCR beta chains were confirmed in vitro to be specific for cytomegalovirus antigens. Compared with equally common non-associated chains, HLA-associated TCR beta chains in a later analysis were more clonally expanded and had lower generation probabilities. The sequencing pipeline was judged likely to have produced a cluster of highly shared sequence variants as a technical artifact. In a later analysis, TCR association rates were found to vary across HLA loci, with the most associated TCRs seen for DRB1 alleles and the fewest for HLA-C alleles. Correlated functional status among segregating V segments might be attributable to linkage disequilibrium, but an unknown experimental factor could not be ruled out. An earlier analysis of around 540 of the donors showed that most TCR beta V segments appeared in productive rearrangements either about 87% or about 30% of the time, which broadly matched IMGT annotations. Assigning TCR associations to individual alleles was difficult when HLA alleles, especially DR and DQ, strongly co-occurred. Across donors, most TCR sequences were observed very rarely, whereas some public TCRs were present in many individuals. The classifier was reported to diagnose cytomegalovirus status with high specificity and sensitivity in both the original and validation cohorts. Several of the top co-occurrence clusters appeared to be linked to parvovirus B19, influenza, CMV and Epstein-Barr virus, according to a later analysis. Most CMV-associated TCR beta chains appeared to be HLA-restricted in a later analysis, and the HLA associations seemed to be driven largely by CMV exposure. An association between a missense DCLRE1C variant and V-gene and J-gene trimming of TCR beta chains was found in a later genetic analysis and replicated in an independent cohort. Some IMGT-functional V segments, including TRBV6-2 and TRBV6-3, could not be distinguished by the 87-base-pair reads and were therefore excluded. Compared with the approximately 720-donor mean, donors in an Asian-associated ancestry cluster had fewer N-insertions in productive TCRs, according to a later genetic analysis. The earlier analysis of about 600 of the donors excluded over 15 rarely observed V segments, including chromosome 9 orphons, because counts were too low.

The CDR3 runs 16 amino acids, cysteine and phenylalanine included. The sequence is cut down to CDR3 DNA, 48 bases in frame from base 1. The germline V gene supplies CDR1 SGHTA and CDR2 FQGNSA. Here V drops 1 base and J drops 7 bases, and the junction holds 8 bases not matched to any gene. The cohort was made up of about 610 healthy bone marrow donors. At the time of sampling, every cohort member was nominally healthy, though immune exposures that went unrecorded were likely present. The donor tested CMV seronegative, placing the donor among the 352 seronegative members of the cohort. A peripheral blood sample was collected from each donor, and TCR beta sequencing was performed on peripheral blood mononuclear cells. Genomic DNA extraction from the blood cell samples was performed with the Qiagen DNeasy Blood Extraction Kit. The library was built by means of the immunoSEQ multiplex PCR assay. For the multiplex PCR, a mixture combining 60 forward primers for TCR Vbeta segments and 13 reverse primers for TCR Jbeta segments was used. The CDR3 region of rearranged TCR beta genes was amplified from genomic DNA with a multiplex PCR assay. Amplified TCR beta libraries were sequenced as 87-base-pair reads on the Illumina HiSeq System. On the authors' methods: A later analysis tallied roughly 76 million unique TCR beta chains across the 640 or so repertoires, and about 10 million of those chains were shared by two or more donors. A nearest-neighbor algorithm error-corrected the raw reads and collapsed the reads into unique sequences, merging closely related sequences to remove PCR and sequencing errors. Alignment of CDR3 sequences to IMGT reference sequences was used to assign V, D and J gene segments. For a sequence to be retained, a match of at least six nucleotides was required to both a V gene segment and a J gene segment. A rearrangement counted as productive if the CDR3 had no stop codons and remained in frame with V and J, and every other rearrangement counted as non-productive. CDR3 was defined according to IMGT convention as the region running from the second conserved V-encoded cysteine to the conserved J-encoded phenylalanine. In an earlier analysis of 587 of the donors, sequences lacking an unambiguous match to a single V gene segment were excluded. In an earlier analysis of a few hundred of the donors, V segments were called functional above 56.7% productive rearrangements and were called segregating when the between-donor standard deviation exceeded 5%. A statistical classification framework was built for diagnosing cytomegalovirus status from the catalog of TCR beta chain sequences. In a later analysis, TCR nucleotide sequences were compared against IMGT/GENE-DB human TR gene sequences so that V and J genes could be assigned. The TCRdist pipeline was used in a later analysis to assign CDR3 sequences and most-parsimonious VDJ recombination scenarios. In a later analysis, each TCR beta chain was defined by its CDR3 amino acid sequence together with its V-gene family, and reads lacking a unique V-gene family were excluded. To address suspected cross-contamination and a sequencing artifact, a later analysis removed a few hundred highly shared, low-generation-probability nucleotide sequences. For each public chain, a later analysis derived a clonal expansion index from normalized ranks of inferred template counts within each repertoire. In a later analysis, generation probabilities were computed using a VDJ recombination model fitted to out-of-frame rearrangements, and the results were checked against IGoR. In a later analysis, hypergeometric tests were used to score TCR-TCR, TCR-HLA and TCR-CMV co-occurrence, with a repertoire-size bias correction applied to TCR pairs. To estimate false discovery rates, a later analysis permuted the HLA or CMV assignments 20 times. A later analysis grouped co-occurring TCRs with DBSCAN, adding TCRdist sequence similarity when clustering within HLA-allele-positive subsets. Repertoires with fewer than 30,000 or more than 120,000 public chains were left out of co-occurrence clustering, as were five repertoires with anomalous nucleotide sharing. As stored in TCRdb, this immuneACCESS dataset retains in-frame rearrangements with V and J assigned. A fraction of the clones does not appear; measured against another copy, unresolved V genes explain less than half of the discrepancy, and the remainder lacks a known reason. The V and J calls and the clone size are those of that table, but D and trimming were determined from the DNA. The record for this sample contains 50,000 to 60,000 clones. Less than 4.5% of the sample is held by the ten biggest clonotypes.

The TCR comes from a male donor in good health and CMV-seronegative. Sequenced input: PBMCs. This receptor chain uses TRBV7-2 and TRBJ1-5; the central 9 bases match TRBD1. The CDR3 here reads CASSLGQGEGWQPQHF. The nucleotides are TGTGCCAGCAGCTTAGGACAGGGGGAAGGTTGGCAGCCCCAGCATTTT.